This T cell receptor beta chain derives from a study of blood T cell repertoires in COVID-19 (dated by TCRdb to 2019 to 2021). A note on the overall study: Samples from collaborators originated in the United States, Italy and Spain and spanned both the acute and convalescent phases of COVID-19. The prospective study material was composed of cDNA or gDNA derived from T cells, B-cell-depleted T cells, or PBMCs. The repertoires were released in a freely available public database intended as a resource for research on the immune response to SARS-CoV-2. Samples came from the ongoing ImmuneRACE study (first 160 participants) plus 1,254 subjects from 6 global collaborators. Where available, HLA class I and class II types were taken from metadata supplied by the sample provider and were not determined by assay-based typing. Subjects who had been exposed to COVID-19, were actively infected with it, or had recovered from it provided the deeply sampled blood TCRbeta repertoires that made up the dataset. Nearly every sample came with metadata listing a de-identified subject ID, COVID-19 status, age in years and sex.

This clone has a handful of counts. The specificity of this receptor is unknown. No much larger clone exists at a distance of one base, and base qualities are not known. The immunoSEQ Assay, a bias-controlled multiplex PCR, was used to amplify TCRbeta CDR3 regions from genomic DNA. Regarding the original processing steps: Within the assay, amplification of reference gene primers was used to estimate how many nucleated cells each sample contained. To quantify the absolute abundance of each unique TCRbeta CDR3 rearrangement, sequence reads were collapsed and filtered. Productive Simpson clonality was computed per sample as the square root of Simpson's diversity index over productive rearrangements. TCRdb holds this immuneACCESS table with in-frame rearrangements only. Some clones are missing; in checked studies, unresolved V genes explain under half, and the rest has no known cause. V and J calls and clone size follow that table, whereas D and trimming were derived from the DNA. The sample table holds some 190,000 clones, of which about 88% were seen once. Roughly 6.2% of the sample rests with the top ten.

The CDR3 has 13 amino acids, counting the end cysteine and phenylalanine. Only the CDR3 DNA is retained, 39 bases long and in frame from the first base. From V the trimming removes 6 bases and from J it removes 6 bases, while the gene matches leave 3 bases of the junction unaccounted for. The germline V gene provides CDR1 MNHEY and CDR2 SVGAGI. Another Seattle source contributed samples from volunteer blood donors who had recovered from COVID-19. Each collaborating institution followed its own protocols to collect whole blood in K2EDTA tubes. For TCRbeta analysis, collaborator samples were shipped as frozen whole blood, as isolated PBMCs, or as DNA extracted from either sample type. Beyond this particular receptor, the publication reports: How much clinical and demographic metadata was included differed by source and by participant, and the metadata was provided uncurated.

Sequenced: peripheral blood. The rearranged chain carries TRBV6-5 and TRBJ2-2; a stretch of 8 junction bases matches TRBD2. The origin of this receptor is a middle-aged woman who had recovered from COVID-19. The encoded CDR3 is CASRAGVPGELFF. The DNA sequence reads TGTGCCAGCAGAGCGGGAGTCCCCGGGGAGCTGTTTTTT.